The 14 T cell receptor beta chains listed next were all sequenced from one sample in a study of shared clonotypes between healthy human individuals. Profiled with immunoSEQ multiplex PCR; TCRdb holds only in-frame clones, not every one. The data hold about 2.4 million clones, with over 85% observed a single time. Source material: naive CD4+ T cells sorted from blood. Subset of the sample: CD45RA+ positively selected. The receptors come from a man aged 18 to 30 in good health.

Of note for this clone: One end of the junction does not line up with germline, which may come from a read error. The V call is TRBV2, the J call TRBJ2-1, with a possible D match to TRBD2 (6 bases). CDR1 and CDR2 from the germline V gene are SNHLY and FYNNEI. The CDR3 contains 12 residues. The CDR3 spells CASRVGGNEQFF. The CDR3 nucleotides read TGCGCCTCGAGGGTGGGGGGAAATGAGCAGTTCTTC.

The rearrangement joins TRBV10-3 to TRBJ2-2, with 8 bases fitting TRBD2. Germline CDR1 is ENHRY and CDR2 is SYGVKD. Trimming took 9 bases from V and 4 from J; bases not matched to a gene: 7. This CDR3 region has 14 residues. The CDR3, as DNA: TGTGCCATTTCACTAGCGGAATCCACCGGGGAGCTGTTTTTT. It encodes CAISLAESTGELFF.

The J gene is TRBJ1-6, the V gene TRBV6-1; no definite D call. This CDR3 comprises 16 residues. Germline V gives CDR1 MNHNS, CDR2 SASEGT. V lost 2 bases, J lost 0 bases, and 8 bases lay in between. DNA of the CDR3: TGTGCCAGCAGTGAATTGCGAAACTCCTATAATTCACCCCTCCACTTT. It translates to CASSELRNSYNSPLHF.

The genes are TRBV25-1 and TRBJ2-6; 7 nucleotides align to TRBD1. The germline gives CDR1 MGHDK, CDR2 SYGVNS. J was trimmed by 1 base and V by 1 base; bases with no gene match: 7. The CDR3 covers 18 residues. The CDR3 nucleotides read TGTGCCAGCAGTGAATCCGGACAGGTGAAATCTGGGGCCAACGTCCTGACTTTC. It is translated as CASSESGQVKSGANVLTF.

This rearrangement joins TRBV7-6 to TRBJ1-4; TRBD1 might be the D (6 bases). Per germline, CDR1 SGHVS and CDR2 FNYEAQ. V was trimmed by 3 bases and J by 4 bases, leaving 9 bases between them. This CDR3 has 14 residues. CDR3 DNA sequence: TGTGCCAGCAGCTTCTCGGACAGTAATGAAAAACTGTTTTTT. Translating gives CASSFSDSNEKLFF. Variable domain in full (rest from reference TRBV7-6 and TRBJ1-4): GAGVSQSPRYKVTKRGQDVALRCDPISGHVSLYWYRQALGQGPEFLTYFNYEAQQDKSGLPNDRFSAERPEGSISTLTIQRTEQRDSAMYRCASSFSDSNEKLFFGSGTQLSVL.

This chain joins TRBV6-1 and TRBJ1-2, with D possibly being TRBD1 (5 bases). Per germline, CDR1 MNHNS and CDR2 SASEGT. The germline V and J ends were trimmed by 2 bases and 1 base, with 8 bases remaining between them. This CDR3 region has 14 residues. DNA for the CDR3: TGTGCCAGCAGTGAACCAGGGATTAACTATGGCTACACCTTC. It yields the protein CASSEPGINYGYTF.

V usage is TRBV5-1 and J usage is TRBJ2-1; TRBD2 is a possible D gene (5 bases). The V end was cut by 7 bases, the J end by 1 base, with 12 bases between. The CDR3 is 14 amino acids. The V gene's germline CDR1 is SGHRS and CDR2 YFSETQ. CDR3 sequence (DNA): TGCGCCAGCGGGAGTGAAGGTTCCTACAATGAGCAGTTCTTC. Translating gives CASGSEGSYNEQFF.

This clone showed up just once. The chain employs TRBV7-3 and TRBJ2-1, with 7 bases identical to TRBD1. Germline loops: CDR1 SGHTA, CDR2 FQGTGA. This CDR3 has 15 residues. Trimming removed 3 bases from V and 1 base from J; junction bases left unmatched: 3. Here the CDR3 reads CASSFGQASYNEQFF. As DNA, the CDR3 is TGTGCCAGCAGCTTCGGACAGGCTTCCTACAATGAGCAGTTCTTC.

Note on this clone: This CDR3 is also generated by other DNA sequences in the sample. This chain links TRBV20-1 with TRBJ1-2; D call uncertain. With 3 bases removed from V and 1 base from J, the gap between germline ends came to 3 bases. The CDR3 length is 11 residues. Germline V lookup: CDR1 DFQATT, CDR2 SNEGSKA (reference sequence). CDR3 sequence reads: CSASSNYGYTF. The CDR3 DNA reads TGCAGTGCTAGTAGTAACTATGGCTACACCTTC.

The rearrangement uses TRBV2 and TRBJ2-4, with 15 bases identical to TRBD2. The CDR3 spans 15 residues. V lost 9 bases and J lost 10; bases outside the gene matches: 10. Germline-derived CDR1 and CDR2 are SNHLY and FYNNEI. CDR3 residues: CASTSGTSGGRIQYF. The CDR3, as DNA: TGTGCCAGTACATCAGGGACTAGCGGGGGGAGAATTCAGTACTTC.

Remarks on this clone: The sample holds other DNA sequences that translate to the same CDR3. CDR3 region: CASSLAQGSYNEQFF. The CDR3 region has the DNA TGTGCCAGCAGCTTAGCACAGGGATCCTACAATGAGCAGTTCTTC. V and J are TRBV7-8 and TRBJ2-1, with D possibly TRBD1 on 6 matching bases. V dropped 0 bases and J dropped 1 base, with 7 bases sitting between them. Germline CDR1 SGHVS, CDR2 FQNEAQ. CDR3 size: 15 residues.

This sequence joins TRBV15 and TRBJ1-5; 7 positions agree with TRBD1. J was trimmed by 3 bases and V by 1 base; bases with no gene match: 9. Germline V gives CDR1 LNHNV, CDR2 YYDKDF (reference sequence). The CDR3 consists of 17 residues. CDR3 nucleotides: TGTGCCACCAGCAGAGCCCCGACAGGGTACCCCAATCAGCCCCAGCATTTT. It codes for CATSRAPTGYPNQPQHF.

This clone was seen just once. The chain employs TRBV30 and TRBJ2-3; a weak D match, TRBD2 (5 bases). The V gene lost 3 bases and the J gene lost 6 bases, with 10 bases spanning the gap. Germline lookup yields CDR1 GTSNPN and CDR2 SVGIG (reference sequence). CDR3 length equals 12 residues. For the CDR3, the DNA is TGTGCCTGGAGACGGGGAGCGGATACGCAGTATTTT. Translated, it gives CAWRRGADTQYF.

The gene calls are TRBV5-4 and TRBJ1-1, with D possibly being TRBD1 (5 bases). The V gene's germline CDR1 is SGHNT and CDR2 YYREEE (reference sequence). V was pared by 4 bases and J by 8 bases, with 12 bases between. This CDR3 is 12 amino acids long. The DNA of the CDR3 is TGTGCCAGCAGCCTCCGGGGGGTAGAAGCTTTCTTT. It encodes CASSLRGVEAFF.